Reported below is one T cell receptor beta chain. The data originate from a study of cytomegalovirus exposure and HLA in healthy donors. TCRdb's table, derived via immunoSEQ multiplex PCR, lists solely in-frame clones and lacks some. The sample has 55,000 to 70,000 clones, approximately 92% seen once. The ends were cut back, 2 bases at V and 6 bases at J, with 7 bases in the middle. The CDR3 is 13 residues long. The germline gives CDR1 MNHEY, CDR2 SVGAGI. From the 120-subject validation cohort, which was separate from the roughly 690-subject first cohort, the donors were drawn. The clonotype was recovered from a man younger than 35 in good health and CMV-seropositive. The chain links TRBV6-5 to TRBJ2-2, with D maybe TRBD1 (6 bases). The sample consisted of PBMCs. The CDR3 DNA reads as TGTGCCAGCAGTTACCCAGGGGCCGGGGAGCTGTTTTTT. Its translation is CASSYPGAGELFF.